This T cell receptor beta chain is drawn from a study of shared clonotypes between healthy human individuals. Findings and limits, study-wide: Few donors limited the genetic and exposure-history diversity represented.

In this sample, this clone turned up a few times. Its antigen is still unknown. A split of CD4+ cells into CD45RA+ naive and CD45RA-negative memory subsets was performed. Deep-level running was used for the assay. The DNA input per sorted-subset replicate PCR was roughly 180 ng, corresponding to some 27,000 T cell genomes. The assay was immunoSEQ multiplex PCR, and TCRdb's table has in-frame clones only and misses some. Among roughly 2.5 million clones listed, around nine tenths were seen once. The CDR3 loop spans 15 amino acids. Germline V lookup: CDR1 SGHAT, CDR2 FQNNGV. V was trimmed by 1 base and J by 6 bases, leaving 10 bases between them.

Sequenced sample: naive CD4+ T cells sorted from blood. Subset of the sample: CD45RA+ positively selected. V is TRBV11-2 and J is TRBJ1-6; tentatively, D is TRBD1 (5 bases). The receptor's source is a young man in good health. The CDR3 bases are TGTGCCAGCAGCTTAGCAGGGAGTGGTAATTCACCCCTCCACTTT. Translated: CASSLAGSGNSPLHF.